This T cell receptor (beta chain) was found in a study of CD8 T cells in ankylosing spondylitis. General study results and limits: Characteristic of ankylosing spondylitis blood, it appeared, was a TCR beta motif comprising several highly homologous variants. Some motif variants had been reported before (in reactive arthritis synovial fluid and blood).

Concerning this clonotype itself: The target antigen is unknown.

TCRdb fed the 5' RACE reads into MiXCR, producing one record per CDR3 protein. This sample has roughly 670,000 distinct CDR3 sequences; over 15% occur once, and the top ten carry about 20%. The V gene lost 4 bases and the J gene lost 6 bases, with 16 bases spanning the gap. Germline V gene lookup returns CDR1 MGHRA and CDR2 YSYEKL. This CDR3 contains 14 residues. Sequenced material: blood, either unsorted or a sorted T cell fraction (not recorded which). This receptor was obtained from a male donor with ankylosing spondylitis. V and J are TRBV4-1 and TRBJ2-7, with TRBD2 as a possible D gene (5 bases). The CDR3 reads CASSRGPLEREQYF. In DNA, the CDR3 is TGCGCCAGCAGCCGCGGGCCCCTCGAGCGCGAGCAGTACTTC.